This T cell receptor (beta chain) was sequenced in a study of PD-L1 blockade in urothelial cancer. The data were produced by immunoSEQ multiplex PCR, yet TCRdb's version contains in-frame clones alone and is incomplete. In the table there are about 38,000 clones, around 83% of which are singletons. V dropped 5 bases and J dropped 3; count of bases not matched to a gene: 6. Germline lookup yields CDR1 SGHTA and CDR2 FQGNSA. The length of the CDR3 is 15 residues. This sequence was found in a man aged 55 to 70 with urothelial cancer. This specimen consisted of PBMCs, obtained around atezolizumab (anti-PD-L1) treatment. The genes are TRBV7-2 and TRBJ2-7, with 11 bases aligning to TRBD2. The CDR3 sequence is CASSPVAGGDYEQYF. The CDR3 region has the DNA TGTGCCAGCAGCCCCGTAGCGGGAGGGGACTACGAGCAGTACTTC.